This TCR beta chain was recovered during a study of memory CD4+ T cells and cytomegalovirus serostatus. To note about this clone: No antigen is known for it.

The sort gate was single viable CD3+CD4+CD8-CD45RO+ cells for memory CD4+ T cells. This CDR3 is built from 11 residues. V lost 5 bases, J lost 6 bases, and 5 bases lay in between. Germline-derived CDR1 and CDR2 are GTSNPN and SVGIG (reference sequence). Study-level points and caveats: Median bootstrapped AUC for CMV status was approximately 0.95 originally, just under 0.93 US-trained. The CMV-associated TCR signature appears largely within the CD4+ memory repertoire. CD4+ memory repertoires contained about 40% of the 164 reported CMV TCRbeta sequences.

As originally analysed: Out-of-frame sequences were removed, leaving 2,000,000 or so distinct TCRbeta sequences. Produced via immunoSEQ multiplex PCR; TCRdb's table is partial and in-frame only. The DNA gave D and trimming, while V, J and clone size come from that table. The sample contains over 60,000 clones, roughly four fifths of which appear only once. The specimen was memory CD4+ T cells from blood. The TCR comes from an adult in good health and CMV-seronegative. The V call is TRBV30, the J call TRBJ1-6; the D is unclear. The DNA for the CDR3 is TGTGCCTGGGAAGCTAATTCACCCCTCCACTTT. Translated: CAWEANSPLHF.